This TCR beta chain was obtained from a study of T cell clonotyping in hematopoietic cell transplantation. As to this clone: As yet, its antigen is unknown.

Study-wide results and limits: At the given depth, recipient repertoires were over 95% de novo clonotypes.

Only in-frame clones appear in the TCRdb table, and some are missing; sequencing was by immunoSEQ multiplex PCR. The sample consists of about 16,000 clones, over 90% of them appearing once. Germline assignment: CDR1 SGHNT and CDR2 YYREEE (reference sequence). The ends were cut back, 2 bases at V and 2 bases at J, with 17 bases in the middle. There are 16 residues in the CDR3. This rearrangement joins TRBV5-4 to TRBJ2-7; no reliable D call. Sequenced: peripheral blood mononuclear cells. The sequence was collected from a man aged 35-49 years in good health. Some clones in this sample may be carry-over from other donors' samples. The CDR3 reads CASSFFPRQATYEQYF. CDR3 coding DNA: TGTGCCAGCAGCTTCTTTCCTCGGCAGGCGACCTACGAGCAGTACTTC.